A single sample gave rise to the 3 T cell receptor beta chains below, sequenced in a study of a mutant IDH1 vaccine in newly diagnosed glioma (dated by TCRdb to about 2021). The time point label for this specimen denotes: week 5, during vaccination. Each vaccine dose, consisting of 300 ug of a 20-mer mutant IDH1 peptide in Montanide, was administered subcutaneously with topical imiquimod. These receptors are not linked to any known antigen. Libraries were prepared through the immunoSEQ multiplex PCR assay. Entries here come from immuneACCESS through TCRdb and include only in-frame sequences with V and J called. Some clones fail to appear in such tables; in the studies checked, an unresolved V gene covers under half of the shortfall, and the cause of the remainder is unknown. In this sample the table shows about 50,000 clones, about three quarters of which occur a single time. Around 5.2% of the sample is held by the ten biggest clonotypes.

The specimen comprised PBMCs, sampled from a glioma patient whose treatment included an IDH1 peptide vaccine. The receptors were sampled from a man aged 50-60 years with glioma.

This chain links TRBV5-6 with TRBJ1-1, with D uncertain. Between the trimmed V and J ends, which lost 5 bases and 6 bases, there was a span of 14 bases. There are 13 residues in the CDR3. The V gene's germline CDR1 is SGHDT and CDR2 YYEEEE. The CDR3 reads CASRGWDFAEAFF. DNA of the CDR3: TGTGCCAGCAGGGGATGGGATTTCGCTGAAGCTTTCTTT.

The rearrangement links TRBV4-1 to TRBJ2-7; D gene uncertain. Germline CDR1 reads MGHRA; CDR2 reads YSYEKL. The CDR3 is 15 residues long. Trimming removed 4 bases at V and 1 base at J, with 14 bases between. CDR3 amino acids: CASSLSTEASYEQYF. CDR3 nucleotide sequence: TGCGCCAGCAGCCTCTCCACAGAAGCTTCCTACGAGCAGTACTTC.

This clone was observed a single time. The chain combines TRBV11-2 with TRBJ1-3; D unresolved. Germline lookup yields CDR1 SGHAT and CDR2 FQNNGV. Deletions cut 5 bases from V and 3 bases from J, with 11 bases between. CDR3 size: 14 residues. The CDR3 DNA is TGTGCCAGCAGCCGCTACACAGATGGAAACACCATATATTTT. Translation gives CASSRYTDGNTIYF.